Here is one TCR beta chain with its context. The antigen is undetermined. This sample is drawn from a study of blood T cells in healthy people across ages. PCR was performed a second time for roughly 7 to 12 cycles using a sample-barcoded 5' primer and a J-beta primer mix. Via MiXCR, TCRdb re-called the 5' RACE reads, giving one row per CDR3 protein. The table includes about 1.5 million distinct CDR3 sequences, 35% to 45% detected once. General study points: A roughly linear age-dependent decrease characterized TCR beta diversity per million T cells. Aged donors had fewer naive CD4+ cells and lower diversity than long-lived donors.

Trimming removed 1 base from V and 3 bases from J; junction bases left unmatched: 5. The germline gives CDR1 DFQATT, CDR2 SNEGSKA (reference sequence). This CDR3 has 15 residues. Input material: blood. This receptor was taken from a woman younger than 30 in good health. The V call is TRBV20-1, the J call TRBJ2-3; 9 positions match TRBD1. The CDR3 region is CSARAAGTGTDTQYF. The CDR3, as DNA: TGCAGTGCTAGAGCGGCCGGGACAGGGACAGATACGCAGTATTTT.